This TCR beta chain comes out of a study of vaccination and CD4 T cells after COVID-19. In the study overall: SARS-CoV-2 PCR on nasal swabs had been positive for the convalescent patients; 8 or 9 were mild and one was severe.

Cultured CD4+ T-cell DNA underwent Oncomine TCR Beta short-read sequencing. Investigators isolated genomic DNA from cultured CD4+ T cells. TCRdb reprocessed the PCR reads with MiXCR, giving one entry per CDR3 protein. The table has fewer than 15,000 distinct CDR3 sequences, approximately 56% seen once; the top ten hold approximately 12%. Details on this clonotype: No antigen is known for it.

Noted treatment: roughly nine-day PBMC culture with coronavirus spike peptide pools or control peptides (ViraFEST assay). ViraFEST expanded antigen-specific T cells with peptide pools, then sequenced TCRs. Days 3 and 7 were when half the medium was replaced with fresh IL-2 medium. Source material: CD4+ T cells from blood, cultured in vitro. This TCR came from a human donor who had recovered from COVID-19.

The CDR3 sequence is CASSRQGLGAEAFF. CDR3 bases: TGTGCCAGTAGCCGACAGGGCTTGGGCGCTGAAGCTTTCTTT. The chain links TRBV19 to TRBJ1-1; the match to TRBD1 covers 7 bases. Germline CDR1 is LNHDA and CDR2 is SQIVND (reference sequence). The CDR3 has 14 amino acids. V shed 6 bases, J shed 6 bases, and the junction held 10 bases outside the gene matches.